Each of the 5 T cell receptor beta chains below was sequenced from the same sample in a study of STAT5B mutations in CD4+ large granular lymphocyte leukemia (dated by TCRdb to 2022 to 2024). Libraries were prepared through the immunoSEQ multiplex PCR assay. TCRdb provides this immuneACCESS table in a form limited to in-frame rearrangements. Some clones are lacking; in checked studies, under half of them reflect an unresolved V gene, and why the rest are absent is not known. A total of roughly 48,000 clones appear in this sample, 55% to 75% of them only once. The ten largest clonotypes hold roughly 1.4% of the sample. Sequencing was carried out using CD4+ T cells from blood buffy coats. These receptors all come from a human donor in good health.

The chain couples TRBV11-2 to TRBJ2-1; 8 nucleotides line up with TRBD2. The CDR3 is made up of 17 amino acids. The V segment lost 1 base and the J segment 2 bases; nucleotides outside the gene matches: 7. CDR1 and CDR2 from the germline V gene are SGHAT and FQNNGV. This CDR3 is CASSLGGAGATYNEQFF. For the CDR3, the DNA is TGTGCCAGCAGCTTAGGGGGAGCGGGAGCTACCTACAATGAGCAGTTCTTC.

The CDR3 here is CASSPLRTSGSGYTF. For the CDR3, the DNA is TGTGCCAGCAGCCCCCTTCGGACATCAGGATCAGGCTACACCTTC. This chain joins TRBV11-1 and TRBJ1-2; maybe TRBD1 (5 bases). Germline lookup yields CDR1 SGHAT and CDR2 FQDESV (reference sequence). CDR3 length equals 15 residues. Trimming stripped 5 bases from V and 8 bases from J, with 21 bases between.

V gene TRBV2 combines with J gene TRBJ2-3; D gene unclear. The CDR3 runs to 14 residues. V was pared by 6 bases and J by 5 bases, with 15 bases between. Looked up from germline, CDR1 is SNHLY and CDR2 is FYNNEI. The CDR3 here is CASSPDPRIDTQYF. CDR3 DNA: TGTGCCAGCAGCCCAGACCCTAGGATAGATACGCAGTATTTT. Looking up the rest from reference TRBV2 and TRBJ2-3 gives the full variable domain: EPEVTQTPSHQVTQMGQEVILRCVPISNHLYFYWYRQILGQKVEFLVSFYNNEISEKSEIFDDQFSVERPDGSNFTLKIRSTKLEDSAMYFCASSPDPRIDTQYFGPGTRLTVL.

This clone was detected a few times. The gene calls are TRBV30 and TRBJ1-2, with 9 nucleotides matching TRBD1. Germline V gene lookup returns CDR1 GTSNPN and CDR2 SVGIG (reference sequence). This CDR3 contains 16 residues. Trimming at V came to 4 bases and at J to 8 bases, leaving 17 bases not matched to a gene. The CDR3 DNA follows: TGTGCCTGGATTAGGATAGGGACAGGGACCCTCTTGGGCTACACCTTC. Protein product: CAWIRIGTGTLLGYTF.

The chain is built from TRBV5-1 and TRBJ2-1, with D unclear. The CDR3 has 11 amino acids. The germline CDR1 and CDR2 sequences are SGHRS and YFSETQ. V lost 4 bases to trimming and J lost 5 bases, with 4 bases between them. The CDR3 DNA reads as TGCGCCAGCAGCCAAAACAATGAGCAGTTCTTC. Its protein product is CASSQNNEQFF. Full variable domain (remainder filled in from reference TRBV5-1 and TRBJ2-1): KAGVTQTPRYLIKTRGQQVTLSCSPISGHRSVSWYQQTPGQGLQFLFEYFSETQRNKGNFPGRFSGRQFSNSRSEMNVSTLELGDSALYLCASSQNNEQFFGPGTRLTVL.